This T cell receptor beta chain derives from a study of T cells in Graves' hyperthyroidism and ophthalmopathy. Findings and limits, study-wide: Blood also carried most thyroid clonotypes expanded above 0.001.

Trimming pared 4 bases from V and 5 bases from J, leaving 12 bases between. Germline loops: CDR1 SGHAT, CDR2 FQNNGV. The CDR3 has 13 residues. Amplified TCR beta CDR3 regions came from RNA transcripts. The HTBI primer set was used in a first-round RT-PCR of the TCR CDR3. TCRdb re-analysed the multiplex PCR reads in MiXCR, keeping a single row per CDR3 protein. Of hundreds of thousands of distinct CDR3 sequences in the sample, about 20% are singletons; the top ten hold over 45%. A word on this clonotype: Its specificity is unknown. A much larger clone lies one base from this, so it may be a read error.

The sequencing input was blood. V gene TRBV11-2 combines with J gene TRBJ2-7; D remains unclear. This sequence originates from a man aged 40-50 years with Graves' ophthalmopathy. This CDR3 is CASSSQPRDEQYF. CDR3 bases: TGTGCCAGCAGCTCTCAGCCCCGGGACGAGCAGTACTTC.